This entry concerns a single T cell receptor beta chain. This entry belongs to a study of T-cell memory formation after mild COVID-19. Deletions cut 11 bases from V and 4 bases from J, with 9 bases between. Germline loops: CDR1 ENHRY, CDR2 SYGVKD. This CDR3 has 10 residues. TCRdb reanalysed the 5' RACE reads using MiXCR and keeps one entry per CDR3 protein. The sample yields hundreds of thousands of distinct CDR3 sequences, 20% seen once. The source is an adult woman who had mild COVID-19 (a few samples of this study predate the infection). Cell type and time point are not known. The sequenced sample was PBMCs or a T cell subset sorted from them (not recorded which). This chain connects TRBV10-3 to TRBJ2-7, with D possibly TRBD2 on 6 matching bases. The CDR3 bases are TGTGCCGTCGGGGGTTACGAGCAGTACTTC. This gives the protein CAVGGYEQYF.